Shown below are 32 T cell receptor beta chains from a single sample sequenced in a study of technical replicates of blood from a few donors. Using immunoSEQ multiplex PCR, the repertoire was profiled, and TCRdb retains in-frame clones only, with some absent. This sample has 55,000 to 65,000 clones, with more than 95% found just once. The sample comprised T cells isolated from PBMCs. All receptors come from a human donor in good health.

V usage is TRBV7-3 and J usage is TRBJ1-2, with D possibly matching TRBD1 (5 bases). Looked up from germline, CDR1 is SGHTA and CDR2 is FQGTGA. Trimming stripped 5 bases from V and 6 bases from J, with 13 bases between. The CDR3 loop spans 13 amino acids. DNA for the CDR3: TGTGCCAGCAGCCCACGAGCGACAGATGGCTACACCTTC. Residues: CASSPRATDGYTF.

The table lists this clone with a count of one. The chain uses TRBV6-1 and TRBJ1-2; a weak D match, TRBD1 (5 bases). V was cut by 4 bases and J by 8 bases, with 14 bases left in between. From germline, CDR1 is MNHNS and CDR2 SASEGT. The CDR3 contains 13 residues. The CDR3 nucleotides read TGTGCCAGCAGTGGAGTCTGGGGGGAGGGCTACACCTTC. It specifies CASSGVWGEGYTF.

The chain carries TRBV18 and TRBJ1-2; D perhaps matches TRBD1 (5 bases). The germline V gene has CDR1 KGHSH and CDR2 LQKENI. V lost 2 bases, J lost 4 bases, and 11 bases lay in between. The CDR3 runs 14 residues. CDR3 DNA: TGTGCCAGCTCACCAACGGTCGACAGCTATGGCTACACCTTC. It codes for CASSPTVDSYGYTF. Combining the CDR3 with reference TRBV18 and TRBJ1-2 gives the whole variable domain NAGVMQNPRHLVRRRGQEARLRCSPMKGHSHVYWYRQLPEEGLKFMVYLQKENIIDESGMPKERFSAEFPKEGPSILRIQQVVRGDSAAYFCASSPTVDSYGYTFGSGTRLTVV.

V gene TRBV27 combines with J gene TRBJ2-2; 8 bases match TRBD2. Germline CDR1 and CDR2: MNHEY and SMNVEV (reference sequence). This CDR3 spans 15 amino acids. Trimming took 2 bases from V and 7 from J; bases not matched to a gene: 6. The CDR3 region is CASSLNGGAVGELFF. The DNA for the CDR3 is TGTGCCAGCAGTTTAAACGGGGGGGCGGTCGGGGAGCTGTTTTTT.

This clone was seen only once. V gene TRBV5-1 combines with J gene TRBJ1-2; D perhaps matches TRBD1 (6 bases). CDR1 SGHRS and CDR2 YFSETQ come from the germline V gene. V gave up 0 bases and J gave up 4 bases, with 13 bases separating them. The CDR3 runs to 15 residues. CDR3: CASSLGDMEAYGYTF. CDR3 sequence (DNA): TGCGCCAGCAGCTTGGGGGACATGGAGGCCTATGGCTACACCTTC.

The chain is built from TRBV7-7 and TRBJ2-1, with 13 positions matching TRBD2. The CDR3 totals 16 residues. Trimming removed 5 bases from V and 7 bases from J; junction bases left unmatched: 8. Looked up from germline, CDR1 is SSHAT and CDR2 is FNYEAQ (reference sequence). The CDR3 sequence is CASSLSAGLAGNEQFF. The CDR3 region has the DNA TGTGCCAGCAGCCTTTCCGCGGGACTAGCGGGAAATGAGCAGTTCTTC.

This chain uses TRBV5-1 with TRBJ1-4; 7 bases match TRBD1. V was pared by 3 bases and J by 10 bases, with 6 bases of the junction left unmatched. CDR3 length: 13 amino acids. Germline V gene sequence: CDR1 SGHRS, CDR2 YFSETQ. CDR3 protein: CASSSGGGGKLFF. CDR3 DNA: TGCGCCAGCAGCTCAGGGGGTGGCGGAAAACTGTTTTTT. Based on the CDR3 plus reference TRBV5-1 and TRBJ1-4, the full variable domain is KAGVTQTPRYLIKTRGQQVTLSCSPISGHRSVSWYQQTPGQGLQFLFEYFSETQRNKGNFPGRFSGRQFSNSRSEMNVSTLELGDSALYLCASSSGGGGKLFFGSGTQLSVL.

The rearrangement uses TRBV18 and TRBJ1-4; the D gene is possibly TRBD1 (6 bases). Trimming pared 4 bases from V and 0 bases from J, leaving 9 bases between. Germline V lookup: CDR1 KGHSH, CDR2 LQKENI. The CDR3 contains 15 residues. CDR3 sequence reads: CASSQQGATNEKLFF. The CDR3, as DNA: TGTGCCAGCTCACAACAGGGCGCAACTAATGAAAAACTGTTTTTT.

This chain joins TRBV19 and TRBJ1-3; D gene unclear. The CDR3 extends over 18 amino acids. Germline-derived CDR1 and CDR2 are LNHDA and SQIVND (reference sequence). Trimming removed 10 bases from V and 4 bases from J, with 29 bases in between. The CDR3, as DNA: TGTGCCACCCGACCTCAACCACTAACTAGGGTGGGAGGAAACACCATATATTTT. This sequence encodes CATRPQPLTRVGGNTIYF.

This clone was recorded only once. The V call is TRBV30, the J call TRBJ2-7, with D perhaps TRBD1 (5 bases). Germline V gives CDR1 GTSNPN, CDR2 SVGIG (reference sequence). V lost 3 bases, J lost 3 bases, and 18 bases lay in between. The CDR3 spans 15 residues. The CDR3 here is CAWSDLREGVYEQYF. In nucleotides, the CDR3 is TGTGCCTGGAGCGACCTCAGGGAAGGGGTCTACGAGCAGTACTTC. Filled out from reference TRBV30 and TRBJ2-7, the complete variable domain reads SQTIHQWPATLVQPVGSPLSLECTVEGTSNPNLYWYRQAAGRGLQLLFYSVGIGQISSEVPQNLSASRPQDRQFILSSKKLLLSDSGFYLCAWSDLREGVYEQYFGPGTRLTVT.

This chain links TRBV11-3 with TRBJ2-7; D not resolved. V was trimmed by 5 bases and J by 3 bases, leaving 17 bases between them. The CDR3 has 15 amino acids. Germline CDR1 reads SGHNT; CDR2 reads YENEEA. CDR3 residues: CASSPSGLGYYEQYF. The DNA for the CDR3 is TGTGCCAGCAGCCCTTCGGGTCTCGGATACTACGAGCAGTACTTC.

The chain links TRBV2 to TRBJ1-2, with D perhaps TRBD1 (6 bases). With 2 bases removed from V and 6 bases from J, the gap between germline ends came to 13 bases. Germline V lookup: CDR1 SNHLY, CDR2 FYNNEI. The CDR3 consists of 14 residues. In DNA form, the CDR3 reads TGTGCCAGCAGTGAAAGTCCAGGGGAAGATGGCTACACCTTC. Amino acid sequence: CASSESPGEDGYTF.

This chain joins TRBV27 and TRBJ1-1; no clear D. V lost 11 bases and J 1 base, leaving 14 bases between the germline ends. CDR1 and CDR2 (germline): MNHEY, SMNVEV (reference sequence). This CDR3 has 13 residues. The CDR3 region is CADSEPPNTEAFF. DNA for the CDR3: TGTGCCGATAGTGAACCGCCGAACACTGAAGCTTTCTTT.

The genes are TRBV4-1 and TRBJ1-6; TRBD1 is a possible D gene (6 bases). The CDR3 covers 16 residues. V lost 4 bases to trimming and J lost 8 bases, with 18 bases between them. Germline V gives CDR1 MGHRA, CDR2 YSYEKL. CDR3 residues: CASSLGGGIRDSPLHF. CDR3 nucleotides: TGCGCCAGCAGCCTAGGGGGGGGAATCAGGGATTCACCCCTCCACTTT.

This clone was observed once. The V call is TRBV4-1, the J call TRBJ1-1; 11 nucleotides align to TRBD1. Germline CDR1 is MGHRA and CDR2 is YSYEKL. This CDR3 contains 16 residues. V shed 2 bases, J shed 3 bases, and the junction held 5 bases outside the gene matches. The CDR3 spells CASSQHRDRGDTEAFF. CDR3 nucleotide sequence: TGCGCCAGCAGCCAACACCGGGACAGGGGGGACACTGAAGCTTTCTTT.

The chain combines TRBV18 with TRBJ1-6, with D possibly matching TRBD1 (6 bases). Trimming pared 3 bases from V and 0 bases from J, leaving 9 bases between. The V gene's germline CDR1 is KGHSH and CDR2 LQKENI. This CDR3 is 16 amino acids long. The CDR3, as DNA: TGTGCCAGCTCACCGGGACAAAGCTCCTATAATTCACCCCTCCACTTT. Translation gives CASSPGQSSYNSPLHF.

The CDR3 is CASSYGAQGNREQYF. CDR3 DNA: TGTGCCAGCAGCTACGGAGCTCAGGGTAACCGCGAGCAGTACTTC. The gene calls are TRBV9 and TRBJ2-7; a possible D gene is TRBD1 (5 bases). CDR3 size: 15 residues. V lost 4 bases and J lost 6, with 20 bases in between. Germline V CDR1 and CDR2: SGDLS, YYNGEE. Full variable domain (outside the CDR3, taken from reference TRBV9 and TRBJ2-7): DSGVTQTPKHLITATGQRVTLRCSPRSGDLSVYWYQQSLDQGLQFLIQYYNGEERAKGNILERFSAQQFPDLHSELNLSSLELGDSALYFCASSYGAQGNREQYFGPGTRLTVT.

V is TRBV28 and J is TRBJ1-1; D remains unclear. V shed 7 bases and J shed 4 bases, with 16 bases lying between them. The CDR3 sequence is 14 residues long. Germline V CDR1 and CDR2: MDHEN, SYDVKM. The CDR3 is CASTLTPGGTEAFF. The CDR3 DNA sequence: TGTGCCAGCACCCTTACCCCCGGAGGCACTGAAGCTTTCTTT.

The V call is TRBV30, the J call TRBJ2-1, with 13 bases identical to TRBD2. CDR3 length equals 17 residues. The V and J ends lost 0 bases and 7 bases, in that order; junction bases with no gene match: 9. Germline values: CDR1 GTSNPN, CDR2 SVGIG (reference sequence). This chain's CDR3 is CAWSVRTGLAGSNEQFF. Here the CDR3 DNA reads TGTGCCTGGAGTGTACGGACGGGACTAGCGGGGAGTAATGAGCAGTTCTTC.

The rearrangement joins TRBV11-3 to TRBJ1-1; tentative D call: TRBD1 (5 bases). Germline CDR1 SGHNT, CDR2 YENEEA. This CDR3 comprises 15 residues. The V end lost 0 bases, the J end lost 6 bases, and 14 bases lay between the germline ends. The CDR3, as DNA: TGTGCCAGCAGCTTAGAAATCCGCAGGGTCGCTGAAGCTTTCTTT. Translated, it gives CASSLEIRRVAEAFF.

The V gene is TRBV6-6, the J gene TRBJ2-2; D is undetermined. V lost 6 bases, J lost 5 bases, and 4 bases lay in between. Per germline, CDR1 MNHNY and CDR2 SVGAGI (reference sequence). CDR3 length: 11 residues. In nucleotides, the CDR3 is TGTGCCAGCAGCTCTACCGGGGAGCTGTTTTTT. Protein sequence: CASSSTGELFF.

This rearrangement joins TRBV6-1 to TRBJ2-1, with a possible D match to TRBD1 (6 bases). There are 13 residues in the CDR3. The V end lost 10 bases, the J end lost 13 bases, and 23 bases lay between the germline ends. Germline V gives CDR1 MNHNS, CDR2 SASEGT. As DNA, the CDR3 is TGTGCCACCCCAGGCCCCTTGAGGGGGACACAGTTCTTC. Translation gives CATPGPLRGTQFF.

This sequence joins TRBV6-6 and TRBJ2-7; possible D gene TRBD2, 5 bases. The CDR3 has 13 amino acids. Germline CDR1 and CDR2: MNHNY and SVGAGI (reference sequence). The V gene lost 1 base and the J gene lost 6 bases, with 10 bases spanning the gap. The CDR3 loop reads CASSYFKGGEQYF. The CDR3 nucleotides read TGTGCCAGCAGTTACTTTAAAGGAGGCGAGCAGTACTTC.

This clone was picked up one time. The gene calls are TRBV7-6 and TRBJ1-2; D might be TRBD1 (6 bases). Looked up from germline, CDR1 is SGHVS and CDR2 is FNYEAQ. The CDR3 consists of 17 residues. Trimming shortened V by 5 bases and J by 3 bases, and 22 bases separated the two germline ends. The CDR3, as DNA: TGTGCCAGCAGCCCCGGTAGCTCCGGGAGGGGGGACTATGGCTACACCTTC. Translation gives CASSPGSSGRGDYGYTF.

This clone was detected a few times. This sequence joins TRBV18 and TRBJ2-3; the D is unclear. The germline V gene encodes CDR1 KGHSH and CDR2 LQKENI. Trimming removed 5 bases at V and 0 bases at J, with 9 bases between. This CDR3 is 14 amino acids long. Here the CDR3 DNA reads TGTGCCAGCTCATCCCTGAGGAGCACAGATACGCAGTATTTT. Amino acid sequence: CASSSLRSTDTQYF.

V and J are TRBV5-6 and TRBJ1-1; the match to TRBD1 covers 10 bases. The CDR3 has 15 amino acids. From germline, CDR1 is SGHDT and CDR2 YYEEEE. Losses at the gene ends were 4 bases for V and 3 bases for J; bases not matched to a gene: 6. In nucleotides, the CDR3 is TGTGCCAGCAGCCCAAGACAGGGGGCCTACACTGAAGCTTTCTTT. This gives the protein CASSPRQGAYTEAFF.

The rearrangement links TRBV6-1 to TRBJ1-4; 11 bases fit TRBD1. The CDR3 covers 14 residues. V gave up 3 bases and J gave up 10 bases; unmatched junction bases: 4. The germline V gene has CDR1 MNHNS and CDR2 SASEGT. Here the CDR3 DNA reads TGTGCCAGCAGTGAGTCGGGACAGGGGGGAAAACTGTTTTTT. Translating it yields CASSESGQGGKLFF.

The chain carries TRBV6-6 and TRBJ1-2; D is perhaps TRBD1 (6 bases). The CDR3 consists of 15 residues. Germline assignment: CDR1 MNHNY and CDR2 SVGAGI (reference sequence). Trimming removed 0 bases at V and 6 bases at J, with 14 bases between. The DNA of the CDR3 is TGTGCCAGCAGTTACTCCCAGGGGACTATACATGGCTACACCTTC. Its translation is CASSYSQGTIHGYTF.

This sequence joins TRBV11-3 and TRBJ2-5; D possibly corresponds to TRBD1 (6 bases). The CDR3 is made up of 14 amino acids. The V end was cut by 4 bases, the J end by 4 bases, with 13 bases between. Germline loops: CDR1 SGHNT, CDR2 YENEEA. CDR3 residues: CASSSGVGGETQYF. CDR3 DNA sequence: TGTGCCAGCAGCTCTGGCGTAGGGGGAGAGACCCAGTACTTC.

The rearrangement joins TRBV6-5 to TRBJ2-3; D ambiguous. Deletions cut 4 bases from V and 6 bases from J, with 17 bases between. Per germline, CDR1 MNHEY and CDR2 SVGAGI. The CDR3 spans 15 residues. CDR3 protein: CASSSPDAPRDTQYF. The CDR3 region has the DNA TGTGCCAGCAGTTCCCCGGATGCCCCGCGGGATACGCAGTATTTT.

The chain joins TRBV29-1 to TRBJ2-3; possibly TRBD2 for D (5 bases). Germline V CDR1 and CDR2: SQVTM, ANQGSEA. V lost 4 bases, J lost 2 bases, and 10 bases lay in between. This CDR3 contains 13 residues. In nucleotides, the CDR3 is TGCAGCGTTGCTAGCCACTTCACAGATACGCAGTATTTT. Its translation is CSVASHFTDTQYF.

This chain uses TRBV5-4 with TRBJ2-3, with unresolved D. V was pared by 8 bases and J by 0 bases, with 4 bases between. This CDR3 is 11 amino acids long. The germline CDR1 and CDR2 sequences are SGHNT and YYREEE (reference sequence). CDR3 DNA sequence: TGTGCCAGTCATAGCACAGATACGCAGTATTTT. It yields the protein CASHSTDTQYF.